This T cell receptor (beta chain) was profiled in a study of T-cell reconstitution after alpha-beta-depleted transplantation in children. General observations from the study: Newly generated T cells supplied most T-cell counts and diversity one year post-transplant. Expanded clones from the graft, numbering several hundred, reportedly supplied alpha-beta T cells about two months after transplant.

Using unique molecular identifiers, the investigators prepared the TCRbeta library. TCRdb reanalysed the PCR reads using MiXCR and keeps one entry per CDR3 protein. In the table there are about 830,000 distinct CDR3 sequences, under 20% of which are singletons. The length of the CDR3 is 17 residues. Germline loops: CDR1 SGHAT, CDR2 FQNNGV. V lost 5 bases, J lost 7 bases, and 14 bases stayed unmatched. Regarding this clonotype: Its antigen remains unidentified.

The sequences come from PBMCs, mostly from graft donor cells, collected 360 days after TCRalphabeta/CD19-depleted stem cell transplant. The sequence derives from a male patient aged 5 to 17 who had a stem cell transplant for acute lymphoblastic leukemia, so the T cells may come from the graft donor. The rearrangement links TRBV11-2 to TRBJ2-1; 10 bases map to TRBD2. The CDR3 reads CASSPGGLAALGNEQFF. The CDR3, as DNA: TGTGCCAGCAGCCCAGGTGGACTAGCGGCCCTGGGGAATGAGCAGTTCTTC.